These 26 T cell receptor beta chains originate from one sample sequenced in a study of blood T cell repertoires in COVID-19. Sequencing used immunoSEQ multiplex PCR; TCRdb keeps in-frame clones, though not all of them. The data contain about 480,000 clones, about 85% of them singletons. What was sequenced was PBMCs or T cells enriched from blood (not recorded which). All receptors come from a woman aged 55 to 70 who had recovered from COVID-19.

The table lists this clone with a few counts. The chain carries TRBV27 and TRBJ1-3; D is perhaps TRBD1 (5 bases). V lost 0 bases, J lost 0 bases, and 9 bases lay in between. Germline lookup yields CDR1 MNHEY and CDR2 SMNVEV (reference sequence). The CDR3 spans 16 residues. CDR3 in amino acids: CASSLSGQRSGNTIYF. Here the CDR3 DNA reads TGTGCCAGCAGTTTATCAGGACAACGCTCTGGAAACACCATATATTTT.

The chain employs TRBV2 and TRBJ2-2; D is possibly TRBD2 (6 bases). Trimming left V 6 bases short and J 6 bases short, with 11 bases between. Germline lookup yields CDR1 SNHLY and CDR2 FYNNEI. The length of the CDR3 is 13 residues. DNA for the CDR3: TGTGCCAGCAGGGGTAGGGAGGCCGGGGAGCTGTTTTTT. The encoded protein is CASRGREAGELFF.

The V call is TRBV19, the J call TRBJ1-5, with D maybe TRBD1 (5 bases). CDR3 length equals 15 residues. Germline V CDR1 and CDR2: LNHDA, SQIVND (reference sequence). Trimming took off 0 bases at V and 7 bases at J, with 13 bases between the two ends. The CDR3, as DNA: TGTGCCAGTAGTATAGACCTGTCAGGGCGCCAGCCCCAGCATTTT. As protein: CASSIDLSGRQPQHF.

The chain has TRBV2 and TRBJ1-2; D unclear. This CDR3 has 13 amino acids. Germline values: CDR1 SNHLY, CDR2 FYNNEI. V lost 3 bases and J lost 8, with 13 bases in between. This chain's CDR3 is CASSEERTLGYTF. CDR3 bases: TGTGCCAGCAGTGAGGAGCGAACCTTAGGCTACACCTTC. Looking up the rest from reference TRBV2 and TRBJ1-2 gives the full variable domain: EPEVTQTPSHQVTQMGQEVILRCVPISNHLYFYWYRQILGQKVEFLVSFYNNEISEKSEIFDDQFSVERPDGSNFTLKIRSTKLEDSAMYFCASSEERTLGYTFGSGTRLTVV.

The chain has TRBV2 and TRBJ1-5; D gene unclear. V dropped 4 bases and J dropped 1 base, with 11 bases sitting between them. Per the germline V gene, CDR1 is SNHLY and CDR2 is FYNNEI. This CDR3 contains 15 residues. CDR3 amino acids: CASSGEVESNQPQHF. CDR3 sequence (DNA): TGTGCCAGCAGTGGGGAGGTGGAGAGCAATCAGCCCCAGCATTTT.

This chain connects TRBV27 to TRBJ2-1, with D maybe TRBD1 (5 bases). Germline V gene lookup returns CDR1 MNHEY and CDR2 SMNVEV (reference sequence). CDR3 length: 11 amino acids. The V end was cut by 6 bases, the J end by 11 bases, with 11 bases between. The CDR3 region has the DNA TGTGCCAGCAGGTCAGGGTTTAAGCAGTTCTTC. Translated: CASRSGFKQFF.

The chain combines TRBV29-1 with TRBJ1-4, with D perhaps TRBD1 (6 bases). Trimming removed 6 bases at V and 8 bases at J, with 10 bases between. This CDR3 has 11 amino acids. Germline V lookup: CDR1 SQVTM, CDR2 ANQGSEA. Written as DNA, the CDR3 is TGCAGCGTCGGACAGAGGGAAAAACTGTTTTTT. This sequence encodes CSVGQREKLFF.

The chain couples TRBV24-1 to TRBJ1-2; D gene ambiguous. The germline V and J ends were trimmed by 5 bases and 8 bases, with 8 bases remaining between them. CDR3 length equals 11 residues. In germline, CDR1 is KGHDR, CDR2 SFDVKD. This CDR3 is CATSAGSGYTF. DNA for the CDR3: TGTGCCACCAGTGCTGGGAGCGGCTACACCTTC.

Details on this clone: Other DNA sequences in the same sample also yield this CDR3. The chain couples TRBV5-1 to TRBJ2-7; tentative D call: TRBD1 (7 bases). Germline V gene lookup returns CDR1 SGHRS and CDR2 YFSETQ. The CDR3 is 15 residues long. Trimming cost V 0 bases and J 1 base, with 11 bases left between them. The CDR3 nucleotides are TGCGCCAGCAGCTTGGTGGCAGGGGGGTCCTACGAGCAGTACTTC. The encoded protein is CASSLVAGGSYEQYF. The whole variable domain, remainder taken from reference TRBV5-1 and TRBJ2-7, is KAGVTQTPRYLIKTRGQQVTLSCSPISGHRSVSWYQQTPGQGLQFLFEYFSETQRNKGNFPGRFSGRQFSNSRSEMNVSTLELGDSALYLCASSLVAGGSYEQYFGPGTRLTVT.

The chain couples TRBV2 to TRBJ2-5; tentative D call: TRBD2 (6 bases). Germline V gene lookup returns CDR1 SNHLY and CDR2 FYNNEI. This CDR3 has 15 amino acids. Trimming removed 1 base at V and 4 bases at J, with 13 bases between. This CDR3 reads CASSEGGVTGETQYF. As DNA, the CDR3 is TGTGCCAGCAGTGAAGGGGGGGTTACAGGAGAGACCCAGTACTTC.

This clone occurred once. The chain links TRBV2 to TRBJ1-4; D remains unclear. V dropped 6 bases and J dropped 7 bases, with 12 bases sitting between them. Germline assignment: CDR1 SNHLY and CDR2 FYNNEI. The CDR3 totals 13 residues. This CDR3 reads CASSKGEGEKLFF. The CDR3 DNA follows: TGTGCCAGCAGCAAGGGTGAGGGTGAAAAACTGTTTTTT.

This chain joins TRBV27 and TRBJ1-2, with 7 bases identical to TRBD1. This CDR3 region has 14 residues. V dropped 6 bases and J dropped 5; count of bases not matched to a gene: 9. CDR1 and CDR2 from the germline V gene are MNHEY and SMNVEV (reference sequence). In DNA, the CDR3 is TGTGCCAGCAGGCCCCCGGGACAGTCTTATGGCTACACCTTC. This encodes CASRPPGQSYGYTF.

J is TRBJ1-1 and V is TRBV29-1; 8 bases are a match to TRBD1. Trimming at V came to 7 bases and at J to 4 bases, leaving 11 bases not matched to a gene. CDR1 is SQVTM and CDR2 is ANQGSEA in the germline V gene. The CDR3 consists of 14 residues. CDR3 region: CSARTGGPTTEAFF. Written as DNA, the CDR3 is TGCAGCGCTAGAACAGGGGGACCTACCACTGAAGCTTTCTTT.

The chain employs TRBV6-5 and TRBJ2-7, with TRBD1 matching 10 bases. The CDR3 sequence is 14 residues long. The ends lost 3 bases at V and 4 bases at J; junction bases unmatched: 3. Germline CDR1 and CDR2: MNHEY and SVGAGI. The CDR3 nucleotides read TGTGCCAGCAGTTATAAGGGACAGGGGTACGAGCAGTACTTC. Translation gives CASSYKGQGYEQYF.

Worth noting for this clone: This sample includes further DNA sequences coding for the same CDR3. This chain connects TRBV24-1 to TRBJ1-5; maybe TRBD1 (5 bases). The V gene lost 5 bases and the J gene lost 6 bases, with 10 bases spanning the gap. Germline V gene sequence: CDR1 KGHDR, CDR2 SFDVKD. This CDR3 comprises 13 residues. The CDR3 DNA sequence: TGTGCCACCAGTGGAAGGGGAGGTCAGCCCCAGCATTTT. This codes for CATSGRGGQPQHF.

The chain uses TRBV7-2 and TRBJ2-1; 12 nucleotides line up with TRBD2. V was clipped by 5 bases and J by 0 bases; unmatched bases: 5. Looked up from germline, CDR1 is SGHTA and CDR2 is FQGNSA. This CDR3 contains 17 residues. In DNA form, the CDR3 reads TGTGCCAGCAGCCGGACTAGCGGGGCTAGCTCCTACAATGAGCAGTTCTTC. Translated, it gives CASSRTSGASSYNEQFF.

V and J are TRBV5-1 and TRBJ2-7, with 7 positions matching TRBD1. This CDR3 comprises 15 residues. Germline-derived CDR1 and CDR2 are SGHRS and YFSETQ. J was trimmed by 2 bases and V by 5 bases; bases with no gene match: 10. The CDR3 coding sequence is TGCGCCAGCAGTGATACGGCAGGGGGACCCTACGAGCAGTACGTC. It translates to CASSDTAGGPYEQYV.

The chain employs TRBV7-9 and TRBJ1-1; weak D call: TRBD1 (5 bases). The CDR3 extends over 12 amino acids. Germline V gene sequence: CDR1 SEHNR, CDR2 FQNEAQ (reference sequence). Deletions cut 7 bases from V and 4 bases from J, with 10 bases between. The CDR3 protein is CASTREGTEAFF. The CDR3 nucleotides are TGTGCCAGCACCAGGGAGGGCACTGAAGCTTTCTTT.

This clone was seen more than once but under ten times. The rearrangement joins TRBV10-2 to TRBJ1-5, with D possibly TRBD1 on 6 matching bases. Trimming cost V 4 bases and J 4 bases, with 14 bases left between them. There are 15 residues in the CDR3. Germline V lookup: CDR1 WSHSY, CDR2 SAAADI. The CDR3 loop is CASSASGGANQPQHF. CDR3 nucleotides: TGCGCCAGCAGTGCCTCGGGGGGCGCTAATCAGCCCCAGCATTTT.

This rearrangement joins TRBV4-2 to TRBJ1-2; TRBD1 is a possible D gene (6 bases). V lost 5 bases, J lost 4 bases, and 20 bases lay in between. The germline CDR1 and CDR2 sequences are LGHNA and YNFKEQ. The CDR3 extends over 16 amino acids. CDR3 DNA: TGTGCCAGCAGCTCGCAAGAGGGGGGGGTCGGCTATGGCTACACCTTC. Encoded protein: CASSSQEGGVGYGYTF.

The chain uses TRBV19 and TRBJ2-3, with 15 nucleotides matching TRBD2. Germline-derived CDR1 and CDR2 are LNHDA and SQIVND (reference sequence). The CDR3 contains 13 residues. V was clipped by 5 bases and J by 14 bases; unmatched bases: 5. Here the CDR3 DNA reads TGTGCCAGTAGTGATTGGACTAGCGGGAGGGGGTATTTT. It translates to CASSDWTSGRGYF.

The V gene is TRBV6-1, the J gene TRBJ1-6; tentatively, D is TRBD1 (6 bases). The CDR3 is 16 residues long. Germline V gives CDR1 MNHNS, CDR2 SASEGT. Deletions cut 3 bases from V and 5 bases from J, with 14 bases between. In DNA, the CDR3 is TGTGCCAGCAGTGATCCGCCGACAGGTCATAATTCACCCCTCCACTTT. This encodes CASSDPPTGHNSPLHF.

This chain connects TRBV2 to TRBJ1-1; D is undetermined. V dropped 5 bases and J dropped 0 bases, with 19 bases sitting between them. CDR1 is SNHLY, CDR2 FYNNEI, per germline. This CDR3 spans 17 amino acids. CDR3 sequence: CASSRARVGGMNTEAFF. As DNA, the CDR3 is TGTGCCAGCAGTAGAGCAAGGGTTGGAGGGATGAACACTGAAGCTTTCTTT.

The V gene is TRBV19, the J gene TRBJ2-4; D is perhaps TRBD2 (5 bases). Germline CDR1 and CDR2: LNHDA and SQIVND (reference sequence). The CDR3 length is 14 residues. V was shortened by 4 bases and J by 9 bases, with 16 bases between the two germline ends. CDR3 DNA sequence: TGTGCCAGTAGTACCGAGGGTAGCCGGCGCATTCAGTACTTC. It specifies CASSTEGSRRIQYF.

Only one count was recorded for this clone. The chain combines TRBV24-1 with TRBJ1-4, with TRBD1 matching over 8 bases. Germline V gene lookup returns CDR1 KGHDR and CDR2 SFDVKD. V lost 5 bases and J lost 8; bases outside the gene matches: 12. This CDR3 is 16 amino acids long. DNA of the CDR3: TGTGCCACCAGTGTAGGCTCGGGGACAGGTAAAGAAAAACTGTTTTTT. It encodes CATSVGSGTGKEKLFF.

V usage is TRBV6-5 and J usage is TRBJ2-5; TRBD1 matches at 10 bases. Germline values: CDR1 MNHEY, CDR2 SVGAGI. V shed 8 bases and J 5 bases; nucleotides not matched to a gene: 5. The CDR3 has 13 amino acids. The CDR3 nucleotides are TGTGCCAGCTGGACAGGGGGAAGGGAGACCCAGTACTTC. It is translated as CASWTGGRETQYF.